A single TCR beta chain is shown here with its context. Its antigen remains unidentified. Trimming pared 3 bases from V and 0 bases from J, leaving 8 bases between. Germline V gives CDR1 KGHSH, CDR2 LQKENI. The CDR3 totals 15 residues. This sample is drawn from a study of STAT5B mutations in CD4+ large granular lymphocyte leukemia. Study overall: Among healthy controls, a particular HLA allele went with more CDR3 'QG' motifs. Study-wide findings and caveats: Without putative leukemic clones, patient CD4-sorted repertoires remained more clonal than healthy CD4+ repertoires. 8/27 top patient clones versus 2/35 control clones were TRBV06-family.

Some clones are missing from TCRdb's copy, which holds only in-frame ones; the method was immunoSEQ multiplex PCR. Of 40,000 to 55,000 clones listed, 65% to 90% were seen once; the top ten hold 2.6%. Sequencing was performed on CD4+ T cells from blood buffy coats. This receptor was obtained from a human donor in good health. The V and J genes are TRBV18 and TRBJ1-4, with D hard to call. The CDR3 DNA is TGTGCCAGCTCACCCGGAGTCGCAACTAATGAAAAACTGTTTTTT. This encodes CASSPGVATNEKLFF.